The 9 T cell receptor beta chains below were found in one sample sequenced in a study of blood T cells in healthy people across ages. A second PCR of about 6 to 12 cycles used a sample-barcoded 5' primer and a J-beta primer mix. One entry per CDR3 protein results from TCRdb running MiXCR on the 5' RACE reads. The sample has hundreds of thousands of distinct CDR3 sequences; around 42% are singletons. Sequenced material: blood. The receptors come from a man between 60 and 70 years old in good health.

In this sample, this clonotype turned up a few times. The chain employs TRBV10-3 and TRBJ2-7; no clear D. V lost 3 bases, J lost 0 bases, and 15 bases lay in between. CDR1 is ENHRY and CDR2 is SYGVKD in the germline V gene. The CDR3 consists of 16 residues. The CDR3 reads CAISEMNSQSSYEQYF. The CDR3 bases are TGTGCCATCAGTGAAATGAACAGCCAGAGCTCCTACGAGCAGTACTTC.

The CDR3 sequence is CASSQDFSAGRFYEQYF. The CDR3 DNA reads as TGCGCCAGCAGCCAAGATTTTTCGGCAGGGCGTTTTTACGAGCAGTACTTC. V gene TRBV4-3 combines with J gene TRBJ2-7, with a possible D match to TRBD1 (5 bases). CDR1 LGHNA and CDR2 YSLEER come from the germline V gene. The CDR3 is 17 amino acids. Trimming left V 0 bases short and J 4 bases short, with 19 bases between.

This rearrangement joins TRBV10-3 to TRBJ2-1; 8 bases are a match to TRBD2. V was pared by 2 bases and J by 7 bases, with 13 bases of the junction left unmatched. This CDR3 contains 17 residues. Germline V gene data show CDR1 as ENHRY and CDR2 as SYGVKD. The CDR3 sequence: CAISEPGVAGFSNEQFF. CDR3 DNA sequence: TGTGCCATCAGTGAGCCGGGGGTAGCGGGGTTCAGTAATGAGCAGTTCTTC.

This chain connects TRBV10-2 to TRBJ2-5; 9 nucleotides match TRBD2. The junction had 5 bases not matched to a gene; V was cut back by 4 bases and J by 2 bases. This CDR3 has 15 amino acids. The germline CDR1 and CDR2 sequences are WSHSY and SAAADI. CDR3 sequence reads: CASSARGGPQETQYF. CDR3 bases: TGCGCCAGCAGTGCGCGGGGGGGCCCTCAAGAGACCCAGTACTTC.

Concerning this clonotype: At one boundary the junction diverges from the germline segment, which might be a read error. The chain is built from TRBV12-3 or TRBV12-4 and TRBJ2-5, with 12 bases fitting TRBD2. The CDR3 runs to 16 residues. The chain's CDR3 is CASRSGLAGRQEAQYF. The CDR3 nucleotides are TGTGCCAGCAGGTCAGGACTAGCGGGGAGACAAGAGGCCCAGTACTTC.

The sample holds a few counts of this clonotype. The chain links TRBV5-4 to TRBJ1-2, with 7 positions matching TRBD1. Losses at the gene ends were 0 bases for V and 0 bases for J; bases not matched to a gene: 5. Germline V gene lookup returns CDR1 SGHNT and CDR2 YYREEE (reference sequence). CDR3 size: 16 residues. The CDR3 nucleotides read TGTGCCAGCAGCTTGGCAGGGGGTGCCCCTAACTATGGCTACACCTTC. It translates to CASSLAGGAPNYGYTF.

The rearrangement joins TRBV5-1 to TRBJ2-2, with D hard to call. This CDR3 spans 14 amino acids. Trimming left V 6 bases short and J 1 base short, with 10 bases between. Per germline, CDR1 SGHRS and CDR2 YFSETQ. The CDR3 sequence: CASIGPMNTGELFF. Here the CDR3 DNA reads TGCGCCAGCATCGGGCCAATGAACACCGGGGAGCTGTTTTTT.

The CDR3 protein is CASSLVAGGLYEQYF. CDR3 bases: TGTGCCAGCAGCTTAGTAGCAGGGGGCTTGTACGAGCAGTACTTC. The chain is built from TRBV7-2 and TRBJ2-7; 8 nucleotides match TRBD1. CDR1 and CDR2 from the germline V gene are SGHTA and FQGNSA. The CDR3 extends over 15 amino acids. Trimming took 1 base from V and 4 from J; bases not matched to a gene: 6.

The chain recombines TRBV4-1 with TRBJ1-4; possible D gene TRBD1, 6 bases. V was shortened by 2 bases and J by 7 bases, with 17 bases between the two germline ends. Germline CDR1 MGHRA, CDR2 YSYEKL. The length of the CDR3 is 16 residues. CDR3 amino acids: CASSQKTKDRFEKLFF. The CDR3 coding sequence is TGCGCCAGCAGCCAAAAAACAAAAGACAGGTTTGAAAAACTGTTTTTT.